The 10 T cell receptor beta chains presented below share a single source sample, sequenced in a study of T cells in Graves' hyperthyroidism and ophthalmopathy. RNA transcripts were the template for amplifying TCR beta CDR3 regions. Primed by the HTBI set, a first-round RT-PCR was run on the TCR CDR3. A single record per CDR3 protein comes from TCRdb applying MiXCR to the multiplex PCR reads. The sample holds 300,000 to 450,000 distinct CDR3 sequences, around 14% seen once. Sequenced: blood. These receptor sequences come from a woman between 18 and 30 years old with Graves' hyperthyroidism that later progressed to Graves' ophthalmopathy.

This clonotype was seen at least ten times. The chain carries TRBV2 and TRBJ1-4; no firm D call. This CDR3 comprises 15 residues. Deletions cut 6 bases from V and 4 bases from J, with 15 bases between. Germline V gene lookup returns CDR1 SNHLY and CDR2 FYNNEI. CDR3 protein: CASRPSRVGNEKLFF. The CDR3 DNA follows: TGTGCCAGCAGGCCAAGTAGGGTTGGTAATGAAAAACTGTTTTTT.

This chain links TRBV5-4 with TRBJ2-1; TRBD1 agrees at 9 bases. This CDR3 comprises 15 residues. V shed 2 bases and J 7 bases; nucleotides not matched to a gene: 7. CDR1 is SGHNT, CDR2 YYREEE, per germline (reference sequence). CDR3 nucleotides: TGTGCCAGCAGCTTAGGGGGACAGGGTTCGAATGAGCAGTTCTTC. Translation gives CASSLGGQGSNEQFF.

In its sample, this clonotype was seen many times. This sequence joins TRBV4-1 and TRBJ2-7; D call uncertain. The CDR3 is 14 amino acids. Per germline, CDR1 MGHRA and CDR2 YSYEKL. The V end lost 1 base, the J end lost 4 bases, and 11 bases lay between the germline ends. The CDR3 is CASSQVGSGYEQYF. Here the CDR3 DNA reads TGCGCCAGCAGCCAAGTTGGTAGTGGGTACGAGCAGTACTTC.

This clonotype has a handful of counts. The V call is TRBV4-2, the J call TRBJ1-4; 7 bases are a match to TRBD1. The germline V gene has CDR1 LGHNA and CDR2 YNFKEQ. Germline trimming cut 4 bases from V and 4 bases from J; bases unmatched to any gene: 9. The CDR3 totals 16 residues. CDR3 nucleotide sequence: TGTGCCAGCAGCCGTAGGCCGACAGGGCTTAATGAAAAACTGTTTTTT. Its translation is CASSRRPTGLNEKLFF.

In this sample, this clonotype turned up many times. The V call is TRBV20-1, the J call TRBJ2-1, with a tentative D call TRBD1 (5 bases). V was clipped by 3 bases and J by 6 bases, with 9 bases between them. This CDR3 spans 12 amino acids. Looked up from germline, CDR1 is DFQATT and CDR2 is SNEGSKA (reference sequence). The CDR3 sequence is CSASRAPNEQFF. The CDR3 nucleotides are TGCAGTGCTAGCAGGGCCCCCAATGAGCAGTTCTTC.

This clonotype was found a few times. The V and J genes are TRBV12-3 or TRBV12-4 and TRBJ2-7; D not certain. The CDR3 runs to 11 residues. Trimming shortened V by 7 bases and J by 3 bases, and 7 bases separated the two germline ends. The CDR3 nucleotides are TGTGCCAGCACCGATCTCTACGAGCAGTACTTC. As protein: CASTDLYEQYF.

The J gene is TRBJ2-2, the V gene TRBV2; TRBD2 agrees at 10 bases. The V gene end was trimmed by 5 bases and the J gene end by 7 bases; junction bases not matched to a gene: 10. The CDR3 consists of 16 residues. In germline, CDR1 is SNHLY, CDR2 FYNNEI. The chain's CDR3 is CASSLASGSYGGELFF. The CDR3 DNA follows: TGTGCCAGCAGTTTGGCTAGCGGGAGTTATGGCGGGGAGCTGTTTTTT.

This clonotype occurred many times. The V gene is TRBV2, the J gene TRBJ1-1; 11 bases are shared with TRBD1. The CDR3 has 16 residues. V trimming: 2 bases; J trimming: 4 bases; junction bases outside the gene matches: 6. CDR1 SNHLY and CDR2 FYNNEI come from the germline V gene. The CDR3 region has the DNA TGTGCCAGCAGTGAATACGGACAGGGGGCGGTCACTGAAGCTTTCTTT. Translating it yields CASSEYGQGAVTEAFF.

The chain combines TRBV5-4 with TRBJ2-7, with TRBD1 identical over 7 bases. Germline CDR1 and CDR2: SGHNT and YYREEE (reference sequence). The V segment lost 1 base and the J segment 3 bases; nucleotides outside the gene matches: 10. This CDR3 contains 16 residues. The CDR3, as DNA: TGTGCCAGCAGCTTGTCCGACAGGGTAAATTTCTACGAGCAGTACTTC. Its protein product is CASSLSDRVNFYEQYF.

This clonotype was detected ten times or more. The chain is built from TRBV7-9 and TRBJ2-3; 13 bases are a match to TRBD2. The CDR3 sequence is 17 residues long. The V and J ends lost 5 bases and 1 base, in that order; junction bases with no gene match: 6. Germline loops: CDR1 SEHNR, CDR2 FQNEAQ (reference sequence). The CDR3 DNA reads TGTGCCAGCAGCGCGGGGACTAGCGGGACGGGCACAGATACGCAGTATTTT. The encoded protein is CASSAGTSGTGTDTQYF.